The clone carrying this T cell receptor beta chain was seen more than once but under ten times. The V and J ends lost 0 bases and 4 bases respectively, with 11 bases between them. Per germline, CDR1 KGHSH and CDR2 LQKENI. The CDR3 contains 15 residues. This sample is part of a study of blood T cell repertoires in COVID-19. Method: immunoSEQ multiplex PCR; TCRdb's copy keeps in-frame clones and lacks some. In the table there are 200,000 to 250,000 clones, around nine tenths of which are singletons. The sample comprised peripheral blood. This chain connects TRBV18 to TRBJ2-3, with D uncertain. The source of this sequence is a woman younger than 30 who had recovered from COVID-19. Here the CDR3 DNA reads TGTGCCAGCTCACCACCGCAGGTACCATCAGATACGCAGTATTTT. Residues: CASSPPQVPSDTQYF. The full variable domain, completed using reference TRBV18 and TRBJ2-3, is NAGVMQNPRHLVRRRGQEARLRCSPMKGHSHVYWYRQLPEEGLKFMVYLQKENIIDESGMPKERFSAEFPKEGPSILRIQQVVRGDSAAYFCASSPPQVPSDTQYFGPGTRLTVL.